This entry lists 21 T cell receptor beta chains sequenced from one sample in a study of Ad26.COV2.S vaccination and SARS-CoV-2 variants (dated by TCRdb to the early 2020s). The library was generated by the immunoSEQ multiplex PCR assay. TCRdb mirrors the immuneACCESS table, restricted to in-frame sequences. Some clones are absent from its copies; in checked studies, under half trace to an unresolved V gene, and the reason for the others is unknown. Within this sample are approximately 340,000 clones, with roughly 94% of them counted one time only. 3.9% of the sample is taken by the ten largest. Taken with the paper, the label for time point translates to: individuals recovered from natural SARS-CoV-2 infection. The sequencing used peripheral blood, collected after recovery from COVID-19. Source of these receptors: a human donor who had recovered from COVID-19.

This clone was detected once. The chain's CDR3 is CASSGPGPVTQYF. CDR3 coding DNA: TGTGCCAGCAGCGGCCCAGGGCCCGTGACCCAGTACTTC. The V and J genes are TRBV5-4 and TRBJ2-5; D may be TRBD1 (5 bases). The CDR3 covers 13 residues. Trimming removed 4 bases at V and 7 bases at J, with 14 bases between. Germline assignment: CDR1 SGHNT and CDR2 YYREEE (reference sequence).

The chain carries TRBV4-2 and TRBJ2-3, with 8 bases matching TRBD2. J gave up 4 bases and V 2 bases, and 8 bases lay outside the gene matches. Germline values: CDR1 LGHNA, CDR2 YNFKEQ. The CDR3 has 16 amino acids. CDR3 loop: CASSQLGAGGADTQYF. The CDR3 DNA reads TGTGCCAGCAGCCAACTTGGGGCGGGGGGTGCAGATACGCAGTATTTT.

CDR3 coding DNA: TGTGCCAGCAGCCCCTTGGAGGCCATGAACACTGAAGCTTTCTTT. Amino acids: CASSPLEAMNTEAFF. This chain joins TRBV5-5 and TRBJ1-1; D gene ambiguous. The length of the CDR3 is 15 residues. Germline assignment: CDR1 SGHKS and CDR2 YYEKEE (reference sequence). The V gene lost 4 bases and the J gene lost 0 bases, with 13 bases spanning the gap. Drawing the rest from reference TRBV5-5 and TRBJ1-1, the complete variable domain is DAGVTQSPTHLIKTRGQQVTLRCSPISGHKSVSWYQQVLGQGPQFIFQYYEKEERGRGNFPDRFSARQFPNYSSELNVNALLLGDSALYLCASSPLEAMNTEAFFGQGTRLTVV.

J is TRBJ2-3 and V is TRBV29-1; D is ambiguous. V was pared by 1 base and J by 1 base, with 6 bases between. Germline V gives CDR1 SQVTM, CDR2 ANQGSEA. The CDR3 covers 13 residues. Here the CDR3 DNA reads TGCAGCGTTGAAGGGATGCGCACAGATACGCAGTATTTT. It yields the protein CSVEGMRTDTQYF.

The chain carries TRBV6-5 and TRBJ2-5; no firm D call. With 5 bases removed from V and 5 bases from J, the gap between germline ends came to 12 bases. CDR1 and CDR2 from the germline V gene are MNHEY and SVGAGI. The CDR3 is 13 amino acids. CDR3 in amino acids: CASSRLPLETQYF. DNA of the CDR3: TGTGCCAGCAGTCGTCTCCCACTGGAGACCCAGTACTTC.

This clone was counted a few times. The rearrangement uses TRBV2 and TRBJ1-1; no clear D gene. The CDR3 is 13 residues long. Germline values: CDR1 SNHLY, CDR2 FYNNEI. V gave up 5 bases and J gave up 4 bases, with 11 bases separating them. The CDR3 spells CASSTALVTEAFF. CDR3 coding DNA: TGTGCCAGCAGTACAGCCCTGGTCACTGAAGCTTTCTTT.

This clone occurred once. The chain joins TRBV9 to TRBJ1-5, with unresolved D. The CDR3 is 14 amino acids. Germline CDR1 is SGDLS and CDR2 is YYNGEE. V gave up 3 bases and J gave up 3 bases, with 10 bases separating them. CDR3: CASSADPDNQPQHF. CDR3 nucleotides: TGTGCCAGCAGCGCCGACCCCGACAATCAGCCCCAGCATTTT.

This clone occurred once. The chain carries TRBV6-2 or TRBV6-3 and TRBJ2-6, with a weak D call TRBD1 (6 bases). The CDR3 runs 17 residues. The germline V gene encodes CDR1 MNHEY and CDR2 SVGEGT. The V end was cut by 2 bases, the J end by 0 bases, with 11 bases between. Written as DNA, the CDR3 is TGTGCCAGCAGTTACGAACAGGGCCTCTCTGGGGCCAACGTCCTGACTTTC. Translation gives CASSYEQGLSGANVLTF.

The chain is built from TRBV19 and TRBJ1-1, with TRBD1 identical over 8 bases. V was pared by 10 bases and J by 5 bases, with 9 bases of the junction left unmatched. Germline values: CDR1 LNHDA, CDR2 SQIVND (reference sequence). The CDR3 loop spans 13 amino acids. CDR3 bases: TGTGCCACCACACAGGGGGTTAGGACTGAAGCTTTCTTT. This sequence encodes CATTQGVRTEAFF.

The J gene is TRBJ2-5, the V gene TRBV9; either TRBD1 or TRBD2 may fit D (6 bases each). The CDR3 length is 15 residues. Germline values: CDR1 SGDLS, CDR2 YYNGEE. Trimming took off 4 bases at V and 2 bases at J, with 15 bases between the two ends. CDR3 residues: CASSPGGSTQETQYF. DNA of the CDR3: TGTGCCAGCAGCCCCGGGGGCAGTACACAAGAGACCCAGTACTTC. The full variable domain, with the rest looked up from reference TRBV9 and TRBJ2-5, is DSGVTQTPKHLITATGQRVTLRCSPRSGDLSVYWYQQSLDQGLQFLIQYYNGEERAKGNILERFSAQQFPDLHSELNLSSLELGDSALYFCASSPGGSTQETQYFGPGTRLLVL.

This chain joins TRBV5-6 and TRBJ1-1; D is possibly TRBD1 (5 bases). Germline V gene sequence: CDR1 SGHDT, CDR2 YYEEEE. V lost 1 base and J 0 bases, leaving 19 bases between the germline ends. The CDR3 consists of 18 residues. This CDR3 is CASSLLFEKSGMNTEAFF. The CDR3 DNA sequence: TGTGCCAGCAGCTTGCTTTTCGAAAAGTCAGGGATGAACACTGAAGCTTTCTTT.

CDR3 sequence reads: CASASGLAISPQHF. The DNA of the CDR3 is TGTGCCAGCGCCTCCGGCCTTGCAATCAGCCCCCAGCATTTT. J is TRBJ1-5 and V is TRBV2; D is ambiguous. The V gene lost 8 bases and the J gene lost 10 bases, with 21 bases spanning the gap. Germline assignment: CDR1 SNHLY and CDR2 FYNNEI. This CDR3 region has 14 residues.

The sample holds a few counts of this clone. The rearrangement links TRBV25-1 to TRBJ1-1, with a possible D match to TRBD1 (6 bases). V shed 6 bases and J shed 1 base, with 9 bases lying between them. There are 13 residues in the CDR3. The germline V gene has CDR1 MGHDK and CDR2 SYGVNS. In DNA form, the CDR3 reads TGTGCCAGCAGGGTGGGACAGAACACTGAAGCTTTCTTT. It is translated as CASRVGQNTEAFF.

CDR3 coding DNA: TGTGCCATCGGGCCCTTGCGGGGGGGCCTGTCAGCCTACAATGAGCAGTTCTTC. Its translation: CAIGPLRGGLSAYNEQFF. V is TRBV10-3 and J is TRBJ2-1; 9 positions match TRBD2. Per the germline V gene, CDR1 is ENHRY and CDR2 is SYGVKD. V gave up 8 bases and J gave up 2 bases; unmatched junction bases: 16. CDR3 length equals 18 residues.

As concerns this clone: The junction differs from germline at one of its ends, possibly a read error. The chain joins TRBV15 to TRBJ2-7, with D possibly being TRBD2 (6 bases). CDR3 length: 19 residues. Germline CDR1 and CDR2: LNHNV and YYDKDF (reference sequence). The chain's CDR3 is CATSRALTAPGDQGYEQHF. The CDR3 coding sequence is TGTGCCACCAGCAGAGCCCTTACGGCCCCGGGGGACCAAGGGTACGAGCAGCACTTC. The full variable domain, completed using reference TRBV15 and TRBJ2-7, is DAMVIQNPRYQVTQFGKPVTLSCSQTLNHNVMYWYQQKSSQAPKLLFHYYDKDFNNEADTPDNFQSRRPNTSFCFLDIRSPGLGDTAMYLCATSRALTAPGDQGYEQHFGPGTRLTVT.

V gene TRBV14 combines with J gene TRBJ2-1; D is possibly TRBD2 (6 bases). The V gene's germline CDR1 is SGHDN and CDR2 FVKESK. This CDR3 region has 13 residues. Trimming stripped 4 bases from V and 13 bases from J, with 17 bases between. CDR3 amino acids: CASSPRRGASQFF. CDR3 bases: TGTGCCAGCAGCCCCCGGCGGGGCGCCTCCCAGTTCTTC.

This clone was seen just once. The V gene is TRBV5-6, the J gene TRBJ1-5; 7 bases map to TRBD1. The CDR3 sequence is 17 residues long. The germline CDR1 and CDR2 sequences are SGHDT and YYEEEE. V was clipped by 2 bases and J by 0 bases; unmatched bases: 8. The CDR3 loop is CASSFWGTAFSNQPQHF. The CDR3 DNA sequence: TGTGCCAGCAGCTTCTGGGGGACAGCTTTTAGCAATCAGCCCCAGCATTTT.

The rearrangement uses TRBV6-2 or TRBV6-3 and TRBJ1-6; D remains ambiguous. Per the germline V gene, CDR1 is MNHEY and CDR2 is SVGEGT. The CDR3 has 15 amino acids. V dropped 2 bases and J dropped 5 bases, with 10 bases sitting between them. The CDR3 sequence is CASSYGSFDNSPLHF. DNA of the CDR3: TGTGCCAGCAGTTACGGCTCATTCGATAATTCACCCCTCCACTTT.

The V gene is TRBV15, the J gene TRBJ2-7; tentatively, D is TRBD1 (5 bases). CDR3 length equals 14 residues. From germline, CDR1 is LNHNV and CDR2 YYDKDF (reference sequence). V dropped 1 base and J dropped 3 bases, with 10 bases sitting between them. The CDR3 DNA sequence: TGTGCCACCAGCAGAGGACAGACTTACTACGAGCAGTACTTC. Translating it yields CATSRGQTYYEQYF.

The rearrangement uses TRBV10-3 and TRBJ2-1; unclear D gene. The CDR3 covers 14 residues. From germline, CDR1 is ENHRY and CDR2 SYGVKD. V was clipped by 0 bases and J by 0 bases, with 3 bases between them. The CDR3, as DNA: TGTGCCATCAGTGAGTCTAGCTCCTACAATGAGCAGTTCTTC. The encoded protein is CAISESSSYNEQFF.

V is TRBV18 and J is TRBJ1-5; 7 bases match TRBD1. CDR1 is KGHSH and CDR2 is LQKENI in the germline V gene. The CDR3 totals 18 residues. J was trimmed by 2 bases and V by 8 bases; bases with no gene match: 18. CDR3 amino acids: CASLPSLGQTMGNQPQHF. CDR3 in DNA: TGTGCCAGCCTCCCTTCCTTGGGACAGACGATGGGCAATCAGCCCCAGCATTTT.